This entry features one TCR beta chain sequence. Its recognized antigen is unknown. No clone much larger than this one lies a single base away; base qualities are absent. RNA was extracted using the RNeasy kit, and roughly 0.45 to 1 microgram was reverse transcribed with random hexamers. TCR beta CDR3 regions were amplified with the immunoSEQ multiplex PCR assay covering 54 Vbeta and 13 Jbeta segments. PCR amplification bias was corrected using a synthetic template baseline for primer optimization and computational correction. Turning to the authors' computational methods: Only productive sequences were kept, with reads annotated to V, D and J genes according to IMGT and analyzed in immunoSEQ Analyzer. Clonality was computed as one minus Shannon entropy normalized by log2 of the number of productive unique sequences. For each patient and control, public and private clones were evaluated within the 100 most prevalent clones. Clones were defined as Susac-specific when absent from the healthy and MS cohorts, from about 1,100 published viral clones and from other ImmuneACCESS disease sequences. The raw public reads went through TCRdb reprocessing: fastp at Q25, MiXCR clone calling, in-frame beta chains kept. Identical CDR3 proteins give one entry, which carries the most common genes and DNA. TCRdb, not the original authors, processed these V and J calls. The sample data list roughly 250,000 distinct CDR3 sequences, and less than 96% of these were observed just once. Less than 0.11% of the sample belongs to the ten largest clones.

This record belongs to a study of CD8 T cells in Susac syndrome (dated by TCRdb to between 2018 and 2020). Regarding the research as a whole: Of the Susac syndrome patients who were sequenced, six had clinically active disease and roughly eight were in clinical remission. Susac syndrome patients were therapy-naive, on corticosteroids (some also receiving IVIg), or on IVIg alone at blood withdrawal. The study used repertoire sequencing to test whether antigen drove CD8+ T cell activation and differentiation in Susac syndrome.

Based on the germline V gene (reference sequence), the CDR1 and CDR2 sequences are DFQATT and SNEGSKA. The CDR3 runs 14 amino acids, cysteine and phenylalanine included. Just the 42-base CDR3 DNA is kept, in frame starting at base 1. A distance of 12 bases separates the germline ends of V and J, which lose 2 bases and 3 bases respectively. Peripheral blood CD8+ and CD4+ T cells from healthy donors, Susac syndrome patients and multiple sclerosis patients were profiled by high-throughput TCR beta sequencing. Recently defined diagnostic criteria for definite or probable disease were met by the Susac syndrome patients. Bulk CD8+ and CD4+ T cells were purified by magnetic negative isolation, whereas CD8+ TEMRA cells were enriched by FACS. Blood was drawn into EDTA tubes, processed within 24 hours, and PBMCs were isolated by density gradient centrifugation. PBMCs destined for TCR sequencing were cryopreserved in liquid nitrogen and later thawed in a 37 °C water bath. The sorted or isolated CD4+, CD8+ and CD8+ TEMRA cells reached a purity of at least 90%.

General conclusions and limits of the study: The number of individuals in the TCR sequencing and HLA analysis was recognized as being relatively small. In patients with Susac syndrome, the CD4+ T cell repertoire showed no detectable clonal expansion.

In this chain, TRBV20-1 is recombined with TRBJ2-3; possibly the D gene is TRBD2, per 6 matching bases. This TCR was sampled from a human donor with Susac syndrome. Sequenced sample: CD4+ T cells from PBMCs. The CDR3 region reads CSARRRDVTDTQYF. The sequenced DNA: TGCAGTGCTAGACGGCGGGATGTGACAGATACGCAGTATTTT.